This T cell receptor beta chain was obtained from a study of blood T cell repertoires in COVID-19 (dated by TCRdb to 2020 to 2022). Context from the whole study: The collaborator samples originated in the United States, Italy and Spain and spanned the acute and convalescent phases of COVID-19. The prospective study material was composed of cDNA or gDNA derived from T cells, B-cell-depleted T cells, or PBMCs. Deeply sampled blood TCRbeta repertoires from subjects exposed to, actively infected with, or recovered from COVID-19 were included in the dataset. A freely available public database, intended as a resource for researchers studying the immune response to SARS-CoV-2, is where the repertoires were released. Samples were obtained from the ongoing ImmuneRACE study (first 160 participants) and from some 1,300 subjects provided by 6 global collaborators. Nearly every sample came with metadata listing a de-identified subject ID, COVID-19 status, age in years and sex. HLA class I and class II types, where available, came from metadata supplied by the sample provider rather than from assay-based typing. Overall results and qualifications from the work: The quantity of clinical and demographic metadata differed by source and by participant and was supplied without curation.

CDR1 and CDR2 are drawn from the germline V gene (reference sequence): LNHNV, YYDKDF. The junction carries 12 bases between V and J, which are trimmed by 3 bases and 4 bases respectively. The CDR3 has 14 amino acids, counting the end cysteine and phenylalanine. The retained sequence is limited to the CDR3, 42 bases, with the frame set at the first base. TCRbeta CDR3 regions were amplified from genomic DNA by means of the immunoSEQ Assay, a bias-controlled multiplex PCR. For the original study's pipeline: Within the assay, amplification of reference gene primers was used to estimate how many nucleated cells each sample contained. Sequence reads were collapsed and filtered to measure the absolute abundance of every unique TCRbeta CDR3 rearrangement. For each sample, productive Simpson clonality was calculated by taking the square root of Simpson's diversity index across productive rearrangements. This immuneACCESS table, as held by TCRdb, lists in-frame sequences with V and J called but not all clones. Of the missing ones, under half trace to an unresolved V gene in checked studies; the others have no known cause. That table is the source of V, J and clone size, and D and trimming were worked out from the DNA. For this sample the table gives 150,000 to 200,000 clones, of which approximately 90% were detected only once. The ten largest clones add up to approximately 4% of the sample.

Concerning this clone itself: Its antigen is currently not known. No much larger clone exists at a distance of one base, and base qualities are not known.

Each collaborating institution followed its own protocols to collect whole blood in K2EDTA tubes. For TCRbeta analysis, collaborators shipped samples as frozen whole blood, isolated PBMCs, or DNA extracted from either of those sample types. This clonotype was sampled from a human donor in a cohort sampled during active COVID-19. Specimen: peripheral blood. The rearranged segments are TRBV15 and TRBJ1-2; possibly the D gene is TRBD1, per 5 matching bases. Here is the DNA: TGTGCCACCAGCAGGCAAGGGCAGGGCTATGGCTACACCTTC. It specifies CATSRQGQGYGYTF.